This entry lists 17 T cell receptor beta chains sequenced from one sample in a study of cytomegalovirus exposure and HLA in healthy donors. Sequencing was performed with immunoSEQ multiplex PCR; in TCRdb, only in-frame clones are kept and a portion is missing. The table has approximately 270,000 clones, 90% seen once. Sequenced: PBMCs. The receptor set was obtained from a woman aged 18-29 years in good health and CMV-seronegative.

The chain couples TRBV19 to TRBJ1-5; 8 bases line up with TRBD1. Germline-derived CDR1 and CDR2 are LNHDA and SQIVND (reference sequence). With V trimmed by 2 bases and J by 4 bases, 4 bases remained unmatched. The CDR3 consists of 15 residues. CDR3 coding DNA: TGTGCCAGTAGTATAATGACAGGGGAGAATCAGCCCCAGCATTTT. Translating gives CASSIMTGENQPQHF.

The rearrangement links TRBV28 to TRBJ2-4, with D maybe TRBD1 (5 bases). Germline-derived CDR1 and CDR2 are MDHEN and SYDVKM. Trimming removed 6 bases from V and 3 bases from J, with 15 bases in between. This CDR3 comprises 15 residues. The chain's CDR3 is CASSPQTDSKNIQYF. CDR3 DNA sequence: TGTGCCAGCAGCCCACAGACCGACAGCAAAAACATTCAGTACTTC.

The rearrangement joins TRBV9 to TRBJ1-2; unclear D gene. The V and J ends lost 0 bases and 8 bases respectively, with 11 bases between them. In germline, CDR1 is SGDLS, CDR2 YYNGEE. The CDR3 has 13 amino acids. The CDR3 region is CASSVDGGSGYTF. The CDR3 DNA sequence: TGTGCCAGCAGCGTAGACGGTGGGAGCGGCTACACCTTC.

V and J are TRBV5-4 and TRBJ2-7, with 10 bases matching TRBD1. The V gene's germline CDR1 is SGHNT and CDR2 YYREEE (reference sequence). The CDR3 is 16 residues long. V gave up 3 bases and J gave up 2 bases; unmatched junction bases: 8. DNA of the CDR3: TGTGCCAGCAGCTCCCCGGGGGACAGGGGAACCTACGAGCAGTACTTC. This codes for CASSSPGDRGTYEQYF.

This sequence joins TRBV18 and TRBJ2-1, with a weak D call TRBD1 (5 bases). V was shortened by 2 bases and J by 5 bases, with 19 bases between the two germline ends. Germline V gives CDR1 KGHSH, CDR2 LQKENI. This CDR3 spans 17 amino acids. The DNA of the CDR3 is TGTGCCAGCTCACCATTCTCCGGCTACCAAGGGGACAATGAGCAGTTCTTC. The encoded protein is CASSPFSGYQGDNEQFF.

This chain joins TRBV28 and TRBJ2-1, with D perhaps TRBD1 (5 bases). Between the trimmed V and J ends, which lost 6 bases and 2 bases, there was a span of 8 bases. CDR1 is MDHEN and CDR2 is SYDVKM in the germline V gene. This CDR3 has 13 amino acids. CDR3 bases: TGTGCCAGCAGCCCGACAGCCTACAATGAGCAGTTCTTC. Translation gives CASSPTAYNEQFF. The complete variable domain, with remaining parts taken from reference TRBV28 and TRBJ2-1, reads DVKVTQSSRYLVKRTGEKVFLECVQDMDHENMFWYRQDPGLGLRLIYFSYDVKMKEKGDIPEGYSVSREKKERFSLILESASTNQTSMYLCASSPTAYNEQFFGPGTRLTVL.

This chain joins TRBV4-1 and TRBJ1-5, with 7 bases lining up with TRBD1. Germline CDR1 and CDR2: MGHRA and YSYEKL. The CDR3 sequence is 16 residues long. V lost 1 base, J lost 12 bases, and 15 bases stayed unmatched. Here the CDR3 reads CASSQGRRTGIRLQHF. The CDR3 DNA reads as TGCGCCAGCAGCCAAGGGAGAAGGACAGGCATCAGACTCCAGCATTTT.

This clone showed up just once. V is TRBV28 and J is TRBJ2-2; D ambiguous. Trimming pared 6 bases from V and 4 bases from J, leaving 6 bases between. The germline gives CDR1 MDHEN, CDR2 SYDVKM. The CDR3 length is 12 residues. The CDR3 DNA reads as TGTGCCAGCAGCCCCCTCACCGGGGAGCTGTTTTTT. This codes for CASSPLTGELFF.

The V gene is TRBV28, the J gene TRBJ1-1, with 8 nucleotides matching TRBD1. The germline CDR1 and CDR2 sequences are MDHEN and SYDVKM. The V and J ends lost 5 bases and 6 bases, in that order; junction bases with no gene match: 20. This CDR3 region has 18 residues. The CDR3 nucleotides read TGTGCCAGCAGTGCCCTCAGGGGGCGAATCCTATCGCCCCCTGAAGCTTTCTTT. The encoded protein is CASSALRGRILSPPEAFF.

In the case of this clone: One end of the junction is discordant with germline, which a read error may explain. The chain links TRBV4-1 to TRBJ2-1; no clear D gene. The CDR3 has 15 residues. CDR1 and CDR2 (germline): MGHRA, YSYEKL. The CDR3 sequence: CASSHAVSSSNEQFF. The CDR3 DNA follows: TGCGCCAGCAGCCACGCGGTTAGCTCCTCCAATGAGCAGTTCTTC.

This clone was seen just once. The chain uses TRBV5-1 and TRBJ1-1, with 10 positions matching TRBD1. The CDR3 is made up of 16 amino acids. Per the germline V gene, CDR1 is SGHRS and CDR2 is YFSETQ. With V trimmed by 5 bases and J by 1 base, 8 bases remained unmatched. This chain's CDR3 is CASRDRTGGWNTEAFF. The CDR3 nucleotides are TGCGCCAGCAGAGACCGGACAGGGGGATGGAACACTGAAGCTTTCTTT.

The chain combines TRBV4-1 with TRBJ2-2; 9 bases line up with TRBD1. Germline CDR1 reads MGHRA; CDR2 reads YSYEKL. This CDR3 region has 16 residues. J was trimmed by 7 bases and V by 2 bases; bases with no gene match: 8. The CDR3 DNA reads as TGCGCCAGCAGCCAACCGGGACAGGGAGGATTCGGGGAGCTGTTTTTT. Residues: CASSQPGQGGFGELFF.

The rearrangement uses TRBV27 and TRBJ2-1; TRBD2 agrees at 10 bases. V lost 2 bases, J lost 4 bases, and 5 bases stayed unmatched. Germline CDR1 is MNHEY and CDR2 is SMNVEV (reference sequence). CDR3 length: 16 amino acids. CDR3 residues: CASSLIGLAVYNEQFF. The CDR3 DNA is TGTGCCAGCAGTTTAATCGGACTAGCGGTTTACAATGAGCAGTTCTTC.

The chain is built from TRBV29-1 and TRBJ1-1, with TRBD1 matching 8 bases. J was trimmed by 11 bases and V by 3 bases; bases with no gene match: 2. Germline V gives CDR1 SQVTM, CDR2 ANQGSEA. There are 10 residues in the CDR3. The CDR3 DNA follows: TGCAGCGTTGATTACAGGGGGGCTTTCTTT. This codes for CSVDYRGAFF.

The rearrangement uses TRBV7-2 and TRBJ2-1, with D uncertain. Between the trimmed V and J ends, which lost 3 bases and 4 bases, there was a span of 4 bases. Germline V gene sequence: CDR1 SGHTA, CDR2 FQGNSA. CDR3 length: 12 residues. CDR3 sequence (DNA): TGTGCCAGCAGCTTTCGTTACAATGAGCAGTTCTTC. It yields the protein CASSFRYNEQFF.

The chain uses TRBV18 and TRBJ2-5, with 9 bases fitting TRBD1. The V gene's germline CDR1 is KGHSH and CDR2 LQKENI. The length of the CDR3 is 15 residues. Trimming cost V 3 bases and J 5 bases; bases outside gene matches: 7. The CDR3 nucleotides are TGTGCCAGCTCACCGGCACAGGGGGCAGGGGAGACCCAGTACTTC. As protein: CASSPAQGAGETQYF.

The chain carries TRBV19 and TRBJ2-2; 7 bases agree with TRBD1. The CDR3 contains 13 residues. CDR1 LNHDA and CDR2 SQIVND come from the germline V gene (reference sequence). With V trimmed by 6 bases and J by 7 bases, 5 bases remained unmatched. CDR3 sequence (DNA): TGTGCCAGTAGGGACAGGTTGGTCGGGGAGCTGTTTTTT. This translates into CASRDRLVGELFF. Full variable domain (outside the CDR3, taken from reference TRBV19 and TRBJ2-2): DGGITQSPKYLFRKEGQNVTLSCEQNLNHDAMYWYRQDPGQGLRLIYYSQIVNDFQKGDIAEGYSVSREKKESFPLTVTSAQKNPTAFYLCASRDRLVGELFFGEGSRLTVL.